The source of this TCR beta chain is a study of blood T cells in healthy people across ages. Overall study results and limits: PBMCs that were unsorted prevented a conclusive naive versus antigen-experienced comparison. Unknown CMV status may confound age-related changes in expanded clones. With naive T cell percentage, TCR beta diversity showed a strong correlation.

Ten milliliters of peripheral blood were drawn from each donor. Unmatched junction bases numbered 9, after V lost 4 bases and J lost 1 base. This CDR3 comprises 16 residues. Germline CDR1 and CDR2: LGHDT and YNNKEL (reference sequence). A J-beta primer mix and a sample-barcoded 5' primer were used in a second PCR of about 6 to 12 cycles. TCRdb called the 5' RACE reads again in MiXCR, with one record for every CDR3 protein. The sample has hundreds of thousands of distinct CDR3 sequences; 25% to 30% are singletons. To note about this clonotype: Its antigen is still unknown.

Material for sequencing was blood. The rearrangement joins TRBV3-1 to TRBJ1-1; 7 bases line up with TRBD1. The sequence derives from a woman older than 75 in good health. CDR3 in DNA: TGTGCCAGCAGCCCCTTCTACAGGGGAGGGAACACTGAAGCTTTCTTT. As protein: CASSPFYRGGNTEAFF.